This T cell receptor beta chain stems from a study of metastatic and nonmetastatic thyroid tumors. Study overall: Samples came from malignant and benign thyroid patients, and repertoires were compared across blood and tumor or nodule tissue. Study-wide findings and caveats: For both blood and tumor, malignant thyroid tumors reportedly showed significantly higher TCR beta diversity than benign nodules did.

In this sample, this clone turned up many times. Its specificity is unknown. The CDR3 has 16 residues. V lost 2 bases and J lost 2, with 12 bases in between. Looked up from germline, CDR1 is MGHRA and CDR2 is YSYEKL. Ahead of thyroid surgery, no patient had received treatment of any kind. The authors' processing: Across clinicopathological groups, CDR3 differences served as the basis for building a distant-metastasis classifier for papillary thyroid cancer. MiXCR was used by TCRdb to re-call the PCR reads. These V and J calls rely on TCRdb rather than the paper's analysis. Of over 25,000 clones listed, around 14% are singletons.

The chain recombines TRBV4-1 with TRBJ2-2; D may be TRBD1 or TRBD2 (5 bases each). The clonotype comes from a female donor with papillary thyroid cancer or a benign thyroid nodule (not recorded which). Some clones in this sample may be carry-over from other donors' samples. The sequenced sample consisted of blood. Written as DNA, the CDR3 is TGCGCCAGCAGCCAATCCGGGACGGGCAACACCGGGGAGCTGTTTTTT. It encodes CASSQSGTGNTGELFF.